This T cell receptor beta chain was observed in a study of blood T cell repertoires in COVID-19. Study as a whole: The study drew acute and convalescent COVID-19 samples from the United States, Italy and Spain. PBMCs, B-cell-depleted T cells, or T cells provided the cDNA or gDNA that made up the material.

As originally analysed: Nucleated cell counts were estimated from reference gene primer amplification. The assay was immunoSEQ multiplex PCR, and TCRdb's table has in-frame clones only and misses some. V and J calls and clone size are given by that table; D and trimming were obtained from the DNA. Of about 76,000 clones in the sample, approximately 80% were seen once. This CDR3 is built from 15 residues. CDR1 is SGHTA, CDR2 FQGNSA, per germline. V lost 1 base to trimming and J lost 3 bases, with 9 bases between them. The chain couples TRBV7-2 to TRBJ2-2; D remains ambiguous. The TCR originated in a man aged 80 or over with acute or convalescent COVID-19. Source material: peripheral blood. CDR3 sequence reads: CASSLVQKYTGELFF. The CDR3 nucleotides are TGTGCCAGCAGCTTAGTACAGAAATACACCGGGGAGCTGTTTTTT.